This T cell receptor beta chain was retrieved from a study of blood T cell repertoires in COVID-19. Sequencing was performed with immunoSEQ multiplex PCR; in TCRdb, only in-frame clones are kept and a portion is missing. The table has about 320,000 clones, roughly 90% seen once; the top ten hold 4.5% to 5.5%. Trimming took off 2 bases at V and 3 bases at J, with 14 bases between the two ends. The CDR3 sequence is 16 residues long. CDR1 MNHNS and CDR2 SASEGT come from the germline V gene. Either two negative PCRs, clearance, or symptom resolution qualified Cohort 3 donors as recovered. The chain joins TRBV6-1 to TRBJ1-3; D is ambiguous. The sequencing sample was made of PBMCs or T cells enriched from blood (not recorded which). This TCR was sampled from a man between 60 and 75 years old who had recovered from COVID-19. The CDR3 nucleotides read TGTGCCAGCAGTGAATACGGGGAAGGAGGTGGAAACACCATATATTTT. It specifies CASSEYGEGGGNTIYF.